This record covers a single T cell receptor beta chain. Its specificity is not known. These data originate in a study of cytomegalovirus exposure and HLA in healthy donors. Study-wide findings and caveats: In a later analysis, donors in an Asian-associated ancestry cluster reportedly had fewer N-insertions in productive TCRs than the cohort mean.

J was trimmed by 7 bases and V by 3 bases; bases with no gene match: 3. This CDR3 has 13 residues. Germline V gene sequence: CDR1 MNHNS, CDR2 SASEGT. PCR used 60 Vbeta primers and 13 Jbeta primers. TCRdb's copy holds only in-frame clones and misses some; the assay was immunoSEQ multiplex PCR. The sample has under 110,000 clones; roughly 80% are singletons. This sequence was found in a man aged 40-49 years in good health and CMV-seronegative. The specimen sequenced was PBMCs. The chain links TRBV6-1 to TRBJ1-5; 7 nucleotides match TRBD1. The CDR3 reads CASSETGRQPQHF. For the CDR3, the DNA is TGTGCCAGCAGTGAGACAGGGAGGCAGCCCCAGCATTTT.